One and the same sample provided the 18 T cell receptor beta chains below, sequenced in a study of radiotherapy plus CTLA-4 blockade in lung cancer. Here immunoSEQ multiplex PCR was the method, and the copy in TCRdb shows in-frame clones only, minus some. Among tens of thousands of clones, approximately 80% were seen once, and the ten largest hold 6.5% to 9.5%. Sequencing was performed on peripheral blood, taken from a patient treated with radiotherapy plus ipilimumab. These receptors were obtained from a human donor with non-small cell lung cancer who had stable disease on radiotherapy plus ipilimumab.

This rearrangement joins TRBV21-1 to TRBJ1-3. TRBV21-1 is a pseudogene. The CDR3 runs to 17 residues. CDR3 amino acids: CASRETVATTRRNTIYF. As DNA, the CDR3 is TGTGCCAGCAGGGAAACAGTAGCTACAACACGCCGAAACACCATATATTTT.

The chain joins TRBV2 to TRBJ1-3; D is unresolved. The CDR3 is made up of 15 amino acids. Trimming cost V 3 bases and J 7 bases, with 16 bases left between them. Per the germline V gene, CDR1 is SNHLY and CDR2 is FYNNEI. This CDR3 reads CASSEGPNSWNTIYF. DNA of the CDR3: TGTGCCAGCAGTGAGGGCCCTAACTCGTGGAACACCATATATTTT. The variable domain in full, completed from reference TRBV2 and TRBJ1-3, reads EPEVTQTPSHQVTQMGQEVILRCVPISNHLYFYWYRQILGQKVEFLVSFYNNEISEKSEIFDDQFSVERPDGSNFTLKIRSTKLEDSAMYFCASSEGPNSWNTIYFGEGSWLTVV.

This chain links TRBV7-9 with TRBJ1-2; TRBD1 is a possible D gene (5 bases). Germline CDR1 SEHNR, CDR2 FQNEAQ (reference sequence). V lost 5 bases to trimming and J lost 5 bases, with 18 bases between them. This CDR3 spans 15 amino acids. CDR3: CASSPGRGAYYGYTF. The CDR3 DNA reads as TGTGCCAGCAGCCCGGGTCGAGGGGCATATTATGGCTACACCTTC. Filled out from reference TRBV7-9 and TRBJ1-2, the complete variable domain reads DTGVSQNPRHKITKRGQNVTFRCDPISEHNRLYWYRQTLGQGPEFLTYFQNEAQLEKSRLLSDRFSAERPKGSFSTLEIQRTEQGDSAMYLCASSPGRGAYYGYTFGSGTRLTVV.

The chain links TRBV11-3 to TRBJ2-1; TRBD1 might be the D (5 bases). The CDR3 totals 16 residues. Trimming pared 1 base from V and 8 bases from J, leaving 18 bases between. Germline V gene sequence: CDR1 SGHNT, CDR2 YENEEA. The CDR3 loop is CASSLGVRAIEHEQFF. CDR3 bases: TGTGCCAGCAGCTTAGGGGTCAGGGCAATCGAGCATGAGCAGTTCTTC.

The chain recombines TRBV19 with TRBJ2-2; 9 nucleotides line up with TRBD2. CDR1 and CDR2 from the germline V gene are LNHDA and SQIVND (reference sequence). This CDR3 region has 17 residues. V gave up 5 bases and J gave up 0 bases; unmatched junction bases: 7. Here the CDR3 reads CASSRGGAGSNTGELFF. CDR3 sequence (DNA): TGTGCCAGTAGTCGCGGGGGGGCCGGATCGAACACCGGGGAGCTGTTTTTT.

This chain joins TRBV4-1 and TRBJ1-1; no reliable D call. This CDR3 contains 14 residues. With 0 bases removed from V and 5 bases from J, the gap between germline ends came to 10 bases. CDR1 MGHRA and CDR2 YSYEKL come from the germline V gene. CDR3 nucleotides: TGCGCCAGCAGCCAAGATTGGGGAATGACTGAAGCTTTCTTT. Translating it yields CASSQDWGMTEAFF.

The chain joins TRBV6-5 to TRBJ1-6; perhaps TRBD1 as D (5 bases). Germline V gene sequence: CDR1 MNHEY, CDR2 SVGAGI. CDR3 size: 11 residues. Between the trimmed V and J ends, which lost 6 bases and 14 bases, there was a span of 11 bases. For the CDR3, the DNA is TGTGCCAGCAGCCCCAGAGGGGCCCTCCACTTT. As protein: CASSPRGALHF.

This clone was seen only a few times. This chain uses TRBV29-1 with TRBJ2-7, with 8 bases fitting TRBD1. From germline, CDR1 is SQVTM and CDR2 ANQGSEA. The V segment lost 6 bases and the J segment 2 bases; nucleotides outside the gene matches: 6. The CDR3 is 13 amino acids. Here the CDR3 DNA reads TGCAGCGTACGGACAGGGACCCCCTACGAGCAGTACTTC. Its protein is CSVRTGTPYEQYF.

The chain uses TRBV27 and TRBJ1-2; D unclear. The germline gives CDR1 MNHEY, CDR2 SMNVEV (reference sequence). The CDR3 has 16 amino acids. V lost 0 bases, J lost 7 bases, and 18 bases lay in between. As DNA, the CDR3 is TGTGCCAGCAGTTTATCGCCAGCGCCCTCGTCGAGTGGCTACACCTTC. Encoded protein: CASSLSPAPSSSGYTF.

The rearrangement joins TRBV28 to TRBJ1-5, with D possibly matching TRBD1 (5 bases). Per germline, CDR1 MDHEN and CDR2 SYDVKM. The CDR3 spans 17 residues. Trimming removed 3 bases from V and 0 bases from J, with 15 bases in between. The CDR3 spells CASSFYGGFDSNQPQHF. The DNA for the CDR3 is TGTGCCAGCAGTTTCTACGGGGGGTTTGATAGCAATCAGCCCCAGCATTTT.

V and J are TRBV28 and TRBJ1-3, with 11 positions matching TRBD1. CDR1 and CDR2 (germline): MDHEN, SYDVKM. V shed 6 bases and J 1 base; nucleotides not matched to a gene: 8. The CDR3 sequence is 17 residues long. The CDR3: CASRTGQGASSGNTIYF. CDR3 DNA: TGTGCCAGCAGAACAGGACAGGGGGCAAGTTCTGGAAACACCATATATTTT.

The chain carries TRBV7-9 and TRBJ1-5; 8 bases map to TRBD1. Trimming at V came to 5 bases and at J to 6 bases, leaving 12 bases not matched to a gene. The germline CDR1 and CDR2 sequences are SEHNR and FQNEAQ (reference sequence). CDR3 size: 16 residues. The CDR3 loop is CASSRSAGQGPQPQHF. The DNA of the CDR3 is TGTGCCAGCAGCCGCTCGGCCGGACAGGGCCCTCAGCCCCAGCATTTT.

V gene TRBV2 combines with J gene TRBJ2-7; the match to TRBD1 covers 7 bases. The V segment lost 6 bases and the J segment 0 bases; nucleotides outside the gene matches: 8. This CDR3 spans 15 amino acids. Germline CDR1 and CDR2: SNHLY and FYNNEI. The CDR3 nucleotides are TGTGCCAGCAGGATGGGACAGACGAGCTCCTACGAGCAGTACTTC. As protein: CASRMGQTSSYEQYF.

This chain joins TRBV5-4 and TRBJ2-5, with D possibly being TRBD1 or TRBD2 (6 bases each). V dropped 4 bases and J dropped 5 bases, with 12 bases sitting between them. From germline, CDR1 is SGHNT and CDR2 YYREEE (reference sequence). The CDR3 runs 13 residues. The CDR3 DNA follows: TGTGCCAGCAGCCCCATGGGGGGCGAGACCCAGTACTTC. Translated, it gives CASSPMGGETQYF.

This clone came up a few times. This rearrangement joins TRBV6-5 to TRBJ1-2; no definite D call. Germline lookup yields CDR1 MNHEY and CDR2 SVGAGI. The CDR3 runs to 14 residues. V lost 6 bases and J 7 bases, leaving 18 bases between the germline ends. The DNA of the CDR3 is TGTGCCAGCAGCCCGGAAGGGCCCTCGAGTGGCTACACCTTC. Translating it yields CASSPEGPSSGYTF.

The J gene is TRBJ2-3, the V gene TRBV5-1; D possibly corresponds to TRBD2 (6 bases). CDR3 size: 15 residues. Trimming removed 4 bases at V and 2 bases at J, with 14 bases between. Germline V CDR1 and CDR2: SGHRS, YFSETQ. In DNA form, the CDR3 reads TGCGCCAGCAGCGCGGGACTCCTATACACAGATACGCAGTATTTT. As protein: CASSAGLLYTDTQYF. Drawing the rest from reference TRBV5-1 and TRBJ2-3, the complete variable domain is KAGVTQTPRYLIKTRGQQVTLSCSPISGHRSVSWYQQTPGQGLQFLFEYFSETQRNKGNFPGRFSGRQFSNSRSEMNVSTLELGDSALYLCASSAGLLYTDTQYFGPGTRLTVL.

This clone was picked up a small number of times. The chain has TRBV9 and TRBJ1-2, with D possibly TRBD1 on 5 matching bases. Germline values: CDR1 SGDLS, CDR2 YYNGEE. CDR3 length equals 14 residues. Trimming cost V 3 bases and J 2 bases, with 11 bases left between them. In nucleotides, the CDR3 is TGTGCCAGCAGCGCCAGGGAGCCCAACTATGGCTACACCTTC. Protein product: CASSAREPNYGYTF. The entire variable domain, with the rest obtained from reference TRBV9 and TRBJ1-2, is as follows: DSGVTQTPKHLITATGQRVTLRCSPRSGDLSVYWYQQSLDQGLQFLIQYYNGEERAKGNILERFSAQQFPDLHSELNLSSLELGDSALYFCASSAREPNYGYTFGSGTRLTVV.

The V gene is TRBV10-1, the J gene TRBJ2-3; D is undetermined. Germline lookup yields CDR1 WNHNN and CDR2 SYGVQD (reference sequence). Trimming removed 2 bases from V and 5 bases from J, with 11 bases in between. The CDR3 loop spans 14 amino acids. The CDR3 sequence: CASSEGPPRDTQYF. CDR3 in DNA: TGCGCCAGCAGTGAGGGGCCCCCGCGAGATACGCAGTATTTT.